The 27 T cell receptor beta chains reported below all come from one sample, sequenced in a study of PD-L1 blockade in urothelial cancer. Specified time point: pretreatment peripheral blood. The data were produced by immunoSEQ multiplex PCR, yet TCRdb's version contains in-frame clones alone and is incomplete. The table has about 52,000 clones, around 79% seen once. The input for sequencing was PBMCs, taken around atezolizumab (anti-PD-L1) treatment. The receptor source for this set is a man between 65 and 79 years old with urothelial cancer.

This chain links TRBV11-2 with TRBJ2-5, with D unclear. Trimming shortened V by 1 base and J by 5 bases, and 8 bases separated the two germline ends. The germline CDR1 and CDR2 sequences are SGHAT and FQNNGV. CDR3 size: 13 residues. DNA for the CDR3: TGTGCCAGCAGCTTAGGTTACTCGGAGACCCAGTACTTC. The encoded protein is CASSLGYSETQYF.

The chain couples TRBV5-1 to TRBJ1-2; 11 nucleotides agree with TRBD1. The CDR3 spans 15 residues. Germline V CDR1 and CDR2: SGHRS, YFSETQ. V lost 4 bases, J lost 3 bases, and 5 bases stayed unmatched. The CDR3 coding sequence is TGCGCCAGCAGCCAAGGACAGGGGGCCCACTATGGCTACACCTTC. Translation: CASSQGQGAHYGYTF.

The J gene is TRBJ2-7, the V gene TRBV19; 7 bases map to TRBD2. The CDR3 runs to 14 residues. The germline CDR1 and CDR2 sequences are LNHDA and SQIVND (reference sequence). The ends lost 8 bases at V and 2 bases at J; junction bases unmatched: 9. The CDR3 spells CASSNRLAAYEQYF. The CDR3 nucleotides are TGTGCCAGTTCCAACCGACTAGCCGCCTACGAGCAGTACTTC.

The gene calls are TRBV2 and TRBJ2-7, with 7 bases matching TRBD1. With V trimmed by 7 bases and J by 3 bases, 6 bases remained unmatched. Germline loops: CDR1 SNHLY, CDR2 FYNNEI. The CDR3 runs to 13 residues. CDR3 nucleotide sequence: TGTGCCAGCACCTCGGACAGGTACTACGAGCAGTACTTC. Residues: CASTSDRYYEQYF.

This chain connects TRBV6-1 to TRBJ2-4; 9 nucleotides match TRBD1. The CDR3 is 18 residues long. The germline gives CDR1 MNHNS, CDR2 SASEGT. With 3 bases clipped from V and 0 bases from J, the junction kept 9 bases outside the gene matches. CDR3 in amino acids: CASSEDGQGISAKNIQYF. The CDR3 DNA reads as TGTGCCAGCAGTGAGGACGGACAGGGGATCTCAGCCAAAAACATTCAGTACTTC.

The J gene is TRBJ2-1, the V gene TRBV18; TRBD1 is a possible D gene (5 bases). The CDR3 contains 15 residues. Trimming took off 3 bases at V and 6 bases at J, with 15 bases between the two ends. From germline, CDR1 is KGHSH and CDR2 LQKENI. In nucleotides, the CDR3 is TGTGCCAGCTCACCCCCAGTCAGGGCGTCCAATGAGCAGTTCTTC. Encoded protein: CASSPPVRASNEQFF.

This clone was seen more than once but under ten times. The chain uses TRBV19 and TRBJ2-1, with TRBD1 matching 10 bases. J was trimmed by 10 bases and V by 6 bases; bases with no gene match: 12. CDR1 LNHDA and CDR2 SQIVND come from the germline V gene (reference sequence). The CDR3 loop spans 15 amino acids. CDR3 nucleotides: TGTGCCAGTAGCCCCCCGGGACAGGGGTTTGGGGAGCAGTTCTTC. Amino acid sequence: CASSPPGQGFGEQFF.

This clone was recorded once. The chain recombines TRBV9 with TRBJ2-7; a possible D gene is TRBD1 (6 bases). CDR1 SGDLS and CDR2 YYNGEE come from the germline V gene. Trimming stripped 4 bases from V and 0 bases from J, with 17 bases between. The length of the CDR3 is 16 residues. The CDR3 bases are TGTGCCAGCAGCTTTAATACAGGGACCACCTCCTACGAGCAGTACTTC. Translating gives CASSFNTGTTSYEQYF.

The chain has TRBV27 and TRBJ2-7, with 7 nucleotides matching TRBD2. The V gene's germline CDR1 is MNHEY and CDR2 SMNVEV (reference sequence). J gave up 4 bases and V 2 bases, and 5 bases lay outside the gene matches. The CDR3 loop spans 14 amino acids. CDR3 coding DNA: TGTGCCAGCAGTTTAGGGCAGGGAGGGTACGAGCAGTACTTC. It is translated as CASSLGQGGYEQYF.

This rearrangement joins TRBV7-2 to TRBJ1-5; 10 bases fit TRBD1. This CDR3 contains 14 residues. V was clipped by 5 bases and J by 7 bases; unmatched bases: 5. Germline values: CDR1 SGHTA, CDR2 FQGNSA. CDR3 protein: CASSQDRGGQPQHF. The CDR3 DNA sequence: TGTGCCAGCAGCCAGGACAGGGGGGGCCAGCCCCAGCATTTT.

This chain uses TRBV27 with TRBJ1-3, with no clear D. Trimming stripped 8 bases from V and 0 bases from J, with 11 bases between. The CDR3 length is 14 residues. In germline, CDR1 is MNHEY, CDR2 SMNVEV (reference sequence). The CDR3, as DNA: TGTGCCAGCGGAGGAGGCCCCTCTGGAAACACCATATATTTT. The encoded protein is CASGGGPSGNTIYF.

The J gene is TRBJ1-1, the V gene TRBV7-3, with 7 bases lining up with TRBD1. CDR1 and CDR2 (germline): SGHTA, FQGTGA. The length of the CDR3 is 14 residues. Trimming at V came to 0 bases and at J to 5 bases, leaving 3 bases not matched to a gene. In nucleotides, the CDR3 is TGTGCCAGCAGCTTAACAAGGGACAGTACTGAAGCTTTCTTT. Protein product: CASSLTRDSTEAFF. Drawing the rest from reference TRBV7-3 and TRBJ1-1, the complete variable domain is GAGVSQTPSNKVTEKGKYVELRCDPISGHTALYWYRQSLGQGPEFLIYFQGTGAADDSGLPNDRFFAVRPEGSVSTLKIQRTERGDSAVYLCASSLTRDSTEAFFGQGTRLTVV.

The genes are TRBV29-1 and TRBJ2-5; unclear D gene. Germline CDR1 SQVTM, CDR2 ANQGSEA. The ends were cut back, 7 bases at V and 5 bases at J, with 5 bases in the middle. The length of the CDR3 is 9 residues. The CDR3 loop is CSDEETQYF. The CDR3 DNA is TGCAGCGACGAGGAGACCCAGTACTTC.

The J gene is TRBJ1-1, the V gene TRBV9; D remains ambiguous. The V gene's germline CDR1 is SGDLS and CDR2 YYNGEE. The CDR3 is 13 amino acids. Trimming shortened V by 0 bases and J by 0 bases, and 3 bases separated the two germline ends. The CDR3 loop reads CASSVAMNTEAFF. CDR3 nucleotides: TGTGCCAGCAGCGTAGCCATGAACACTGAAGCTTTCTTT.

The chain is built from TRBV11-3 and TRBJ1-4; perhaps TRBD1 as D (5 bases). Trimming removed 3 bases at V and 4 bases at J, with 9 bases between. This CDR3 comprises 14 residues. Looked up from germline, CDR1 is SGHNT and CDR2 is YENEEA. As DNA, the CDR3 is TGTGCCAGCAGCTTTTCAGGGATTAATGAAAAACTGTTTTTT. Protein: CASSFSGINEKLFF. The full variable domain, in which reference TRBV11-3 and TRBJ1-4 provide the parts outside the CDR3, is EAGVVQSPRYKIIEKKQPVAFWCNPISGHNTLYWYLQNLGQGPELLIRYENEEAVDDSQLPKDRFSAERLKGVDSTLKIQPAELGDSAVYLCASSFSGINEKLFFGSGTQLSVL.

J is TRBJ2-1 and V is TRBV7-2, with 10 bases that match TRBD1. Germline V CDR1 and CDR2: SGHTA, FQGNSA. CDR3 length equals 15 residues. With V trimmed by 6 bases and J by 2 bases, 4 bases remained unmatched. The CDR3 spells CASRLTGGPYNEQFF. CDR3 DNA sequence: TGTGCCAGCAGGCTGACAGGGGGCCCCTACAATGAGCAGTTCTTC. The full variable domain, with the rest looked up from reference TRBV7-2 and TRBJ2-1, is GAGVSQSPSNKVTEKGKDVELRCDPISGHTALYWYRQSLGQGLEFLIYFQGNSAPDKSGLPSDRFSAERTGGSVSTLTIQRTQQEDSAVYLCASRLTGGPYNEQFFGPGTRLTVL.

The chain uses TRBV15 and TRBJ2-3; 7 bases are shared with TRBD2. The CDR3 is made up of 14 amino acids. CDR1 and CDR2 (germline): LNHNV, YYDKDF (reference sequence). V shed 5 bases and J 3 bases; nucleotides not matched to a gene: 5. The CDR3 loop is CATSLGGSTDTQYF. The CDR3 DNA reads as TGTGCCACCAGCTTGGGCGGGAGTACAGATACGCAGTATTTT.

This chain links TRBV4-2 with TRBJ1-2, with D perhaps matching TRBD1 (5 bases). Between the trimmed V and J ends, which lost 4 bases and 5 bases, there was a span of 14 bases. Per germline, CDR1 LGHNA and CDR2 YNFKEQ. This CDR3 is 14 amino acids long. CDR3 in amino acids: CASSPKRAGYGYTF. CDR3 bases: TGTGCCAGCAGCCCAAAGCGGGCAGGGTATGGCTACACCTTC.

Note on this clone: At one end the junction does not follow the germline gene, possibly because of a read error. The genes are TRBV5-5 and TRBJ1-3, with D possibly matching TRBD1 (6 bases). The germline CDR1 and CDR2 sequences are SGHKS and YYEKEE (reference sequence). The CDR3 runs 15 residues. In DNA form, the CDR3 reads TGCGCCAGCAGCCAAGCCACAGGGTGGGGAAACACCATATATTTT. Residues: CASSQATGWGNTIYF.

The chain has TRBV28 and TRBJ2-1, with D tentatively TRBD2 (6 bases). The CDR3 sequence is 15 residues long. Trimming pared 6 bases from V and 5 bases from J, leaving 17 bases between. The germline V gene has CDR1 MDHEN and CDR2 SYDVKM. CDR3 coding DNA: TGTGCCAGCAGGGCGGAGGAGCGGGTCCACAATGAGCAGTTCTTC. Translation: CASRAEERVHNEQFF.

The rearrangement joins TRBV11-1 to TRBJ2-7; TRBD1 aligns across 10 bases. Looked up from germline, CDR1 is SGHAT and CDR2 is FQDESV (reference sequence). The CDR3 runs 16 residues. Trimming removed 4 bases from V and 3 bases from J; junction bases left unmatched: 9. CDR3 DNA sequence: TGTGCCAGCAGCTCCCGAGCCGGGACAGGGGACTACGAGCAGTACTTC. Amino acid sequence: CASSSRAGTGDYEQYF.

The chain is built from TRBV7-2 and TRBJ1-3; D might be TRBD1 (6 bases). Germline V lookup: CDR1 SGHTA, CDR2 FQGNSA. Trimming left V 1 base short and J 0 bases short, with 10 bases between. This CDR3 has 16 amino acids. The CDR3 nucleotides read TGTGCCAGCAGCTTAGGGACAGCCCTCTCTGGAAACACCATATATTTT. This gives the protein CASSLGTALSGNTIYF.

This chain joins TRBV7-2 and TRBJ2-7, with D unclear. The CDR3 is 14 amino acids. Deletions cut 5 bases from V and 2 bases from J, with 13 bases between. The germline gives CDR1 SGHTA, CDR2 FQGNSA. DNA for the CDR3: TGTGCCAGCAGCCCCAGACCCGGAGCCTACGAGCAGTACTTC. Encoded protein: CASSPRPGAYEQYF. Variable domain in full (rest from reference TRBV7-2 and TRBJ2-7): GAGVSQSPSNKVTEKGKDVELRCDPISGHTALYWYRQSLGQGLEFLIYFQGNSAPDKSGLPSDRFSAERTGGSVSTLTIQRTQQEDSAVYLCASSPRPGAYEQYFGPGTRLTVT.

The chain combines TRBV7-2 with TRBJ2-7; D perhaps matches TRBD1 (6 bases). Looked up from germline, CDR1 is SGHTA and CDR2 is FQGNSA. The CDR3 length is 13 residues. V lost 1 base, J lost 4 bases, and 8 bases lay in between. CDR3 DNA: TGTGCCAGCAGCTTAGAAACAGGGTACGAGCAGTACTTC. Protein sequence: CASSLETGYEQYF.

The V gene is TRBV25-1, the J gene TRBJ2-3, with D tentatively TRBD1 (6 bases). The CDR3 sequence is 14 residues long. Between the trimmed V and J ends, which lost 5 bases and 0 bases, there was a span of 9 bases. The germline CDR1 and CDR2 sequences are MGHDK and SYGVNS. The CDR3 region is CASSFGQSTDTQYF. Here the CDR3 DNA reads TGTGCCAGCAGTTTTGGACAGAGCACAGATACGCAGTATTTT.

The chain has TRBV2 and TRBJ2-7; 10 bases align to TRBD1. This CDR3 has 15 amino acids. The V and J ends lost 6 bases and 1 base, in that order; junction bases with no gene match: 6. Germline values: CDR1 SNHLY, CDR2 FYNNEI. Written as DNA, the CDR3 is TGTGCCAGCAGGATAGGACAGGGGGAATCCTACGAGCAGTACTTC. Its protein is CASRIGQGESYEQYF.

This clone was picked up one time. The chain combines TRBV5-4 with TRBJ2-2, with TRBD1 as a possible D gene (5 bases). This CDR3 is built from 16 residues. The germline gives CDR1 SGHNT, CDR2 YYREEE (reference sequence). V was shortened by 3 bases and J by 1 base, with 13 bases between the two germline ends. CDR3 protein: CASSSGHARNTGELFF. As DNA, the CDR3 is TGTGCCAGCAGCTCTGGACACGCACGGAACACCGGGGAGCTGTTTTTT.